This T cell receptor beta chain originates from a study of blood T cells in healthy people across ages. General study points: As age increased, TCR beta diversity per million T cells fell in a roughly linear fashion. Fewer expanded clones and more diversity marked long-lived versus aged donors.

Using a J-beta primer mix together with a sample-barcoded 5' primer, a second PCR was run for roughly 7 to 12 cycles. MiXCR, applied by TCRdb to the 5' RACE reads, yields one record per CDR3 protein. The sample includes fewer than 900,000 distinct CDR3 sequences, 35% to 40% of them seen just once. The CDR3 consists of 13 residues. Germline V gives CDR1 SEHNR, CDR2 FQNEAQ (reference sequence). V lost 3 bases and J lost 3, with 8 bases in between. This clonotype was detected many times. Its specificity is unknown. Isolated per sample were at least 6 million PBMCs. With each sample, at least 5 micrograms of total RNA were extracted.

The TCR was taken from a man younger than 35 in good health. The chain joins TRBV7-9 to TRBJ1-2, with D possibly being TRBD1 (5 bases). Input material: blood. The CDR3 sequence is CASSLGVDYGYTF. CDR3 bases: TGTGCCAGCAGCTTGGGGGTAGACTATGGCTACACCTTC.